A single sample is the source of the 8 T cell receptor beta chains below, sequenced in a study of T cells in Graves' hyperthyroidism and ophthalmopathy. RNA transcripts provided the source from which TCR beta CDR3 regions were amplified. HTBI primers were the set used in a first-round RT-PCR of the TCR CDR3. From the multiplex PCR reads, TCRdb called clonotypes with MiXCR, one entry per CDR3 protein. The sample yields around 760,000 distinct CDR3 sequences, over 35% seen once. Input material: blood. The source of these receptors is a woman between 35 and 50 years old with Graves' hyperthyroidism.

This clonotype was observed many times. The CDR3 protein is CAFSMGQGGYEQYF. The DNA for the CDR3 is TGTGCCTTCTCGATGGGACAGGGGGGCTACGAGCAGTACTTC. J is TRBJ2-7 and V is TRBV10-3; 11 bases agree with TRBD1. This CDR3 has 14 residues. Losses at the gene ends were 11 bases for V and 3 bases for J; bases not matched to a gene: 9. Germline CDR1 and CDR2: ENHRY and SYGVKD.

In this sample, this clonotype turned up many times. The chain joins TRBV7-9 to TRBJ2-5; unclear D gene. Trimming removed 3 bases at V and 0 bases at J, with 8 bases between. The length of the CDR3 is 14 residues. Germline CDR1 reads SEHNR; CDR2 reads FQNEAQ (reference sequence). The CDR3 here is CASSLSVYQETQYF. The CDR3 DNA reads as TGTGCCAGCAGCTTGTCGGTCTACCAAGAGACCCAGTACTTC. Drawing the rest from reference TRBV7-9 and TRBJ2-5, the complete variable domain is DTGVSQNPRHKITKRGQNVTFRCDPISEHNRLYWYRQTLGQGPEFLTYFQNEAQLEKSRLLSDRFSAERPKGSFSTLEIQRTEQGDSAMYLCASSLSVYQETQYFGPGTRLLVL.

This clonotype was detected many times. The genes are TRBV2 and TRBJ1-1; 9 bases map to TRBD1. Germline assignment: CDR1 SNHLY and CDR2 FYNNEI. The CDR3 has 17 amino acids. V lost 0 bases, J lost 0 bases, and 5 bases stayed unmatched. The DNA for the CDR3 is TGTGCCAGCAGTGAAGCGCTGGGACAGGGAGTGAACACTGAAGCTTTCTTT. Its protein is CASSEALGQGVNTEAFF.

This clonotype came up many times. CDR3 in DNA: TGTGCCAGCAGCTTAGCAGATGTCACCCCCTACGAGCAGTACTTC. Amino acid sequence: CASSLADVTPYEQYF. The V gene is TRBV7-9, the J gene TRBJ2-7; D is unresolved. Trimming cost V 0 bases and J 2 bases, with 11 bases left between them. The CDR3 contains 15 residues. Germline V gene data show CDR1 as SEHNR and CDR2 as FQNEAQ (reference sequence).

This sequence joins TRBV7-3 and TRBJ1-6; 9 positions agree with TRBD1. CDR3 length equals 16 residues. V shed 5 bases and J 7 bases; nucleotides not matched to a gene: 9. Germline V gives CDR1 SGHTA, CDR2 FQGTGA. In DNA form, the CDR3 reads TGTGCCAGCAGCCTCTCTTTTGGGACAGGGAATTCACCCCTCCACTTT. Translating it yields CASSLSFGTGNSPLHF. Drawing the rest from reference TRBV7-3 and TRBJ1-6, the complete variable domain is GAGVSQTPSNKVTEKGKYVELRCDPISGHTALYWYRQSLGQGPEFLIYFQGTGAADDSGLPNDRFFAVRPEGSVSTLKIQRTERGDSAVYLCASSLSFGTGNSPLHFGNGTRLTVT.

The V call is TRBV2, the J call TRBJ1-1; a weak D match, TRBD1 (5 bases). With 11 bases removed from V and 0 bases from J, the gap between germline ends came to 13 bases. The CDR3 runs to 13 residues. Looked up from germline, CDR1 is SNHLY and CDR2 is FYNNEI. CDR3 coding DNA: TGTGCCTCCCAGGGAGAGGTGAACACTGAAGCTTTCTTT. Protein: CASQGEVNTEAFF.

The V gene is TRBV10-2, the J gene TRBJ1-1; maybe TRBD1 (6 bases). This CDR3 region has 14 residues. V was cut by 6 bases and J by 4 bases, with 15 bases left in between. CDR1 WSHSY and CDR2 SAAADI come from the germline V gene. The CDR3 nucleotides read TGCGCCAGCAGAAACACAGGGTTGGCCACTGAAGCTTTCTTT. This codes for CASRNTGLATEAFF.

The CDR3 here is CSARSHRVNRDRGNQETQYF. As DNA, the CDR3 is TGCAGTGCTAGATCCCATCGAGTAAACCGGGACAGGGGTAACCAAGAGACCCAGTACTTC. The chain uses TRBV20-1 and TRBJ2-5; 10 nucleotides line up with TRBD1. The CDR3 runs to 20 residues. Germline trimming cut 2 bases from V and 0 bases from J; bases unmatched to any gene: 18. The germline gives CDR1 DFQATT, CDR2 SNEGSKA (reference sequence).